The clone carrying this TCR beta chain was detected a few times. This CDR3 contains 16 residues. Trimming removed 4 bases from V and 4 bases from J; junction bases left unmatched: 15. The germline gives CDR1 GTSNPN, CDR2 SVGIG (reference sequence). The sample's time point: sample taken at primary tumor resection. Tumor, nontumor lung or frozen PBMC supplied whole RNA that was sequenced unsorted. The sample comes from a study of spatial heterogeneity in lung cancer. TCRdb re-analysed the 5' RACE reads in MiXCR, keeping a single row per CDR3 protein. In the table there are approximately 81,000 distinct CDR3 sequences, roughly 12% of which are singletons.

Specimen: PBMCs, collected at surgery. This receptor was taken from a male donor with early-stage non-small cell lung cancer. The rearrangement links TRBV30 to TRBJ1-2; 7 positions agree with TRBD1. CDR3 nucleotides: TGTGCCTGGAAGCCTCCACAGGGGTGGACTACCTATGGCTACACCTTC. Protein sequence: CAWKPPQGWTTYGYTF.